This entry features one TCR beta chain sequence. Its antigen is undetermined. Other DNA sequences in this specimen translate into the identical CDR3. CDR3 length equals 17 residues. Trimming cost V 5 bases and J 0 bases; bases outside gene matches: 8. Germline V gives CDR1 SEHNR, CDR2 FQNEAQ (reference sequence). This sample stems from a study of human versus mouse CDR3 diversity and MHC coevolution. Overall study: immunoSEQ was reported to reach one in 200,000 T cells sensitivity. Study-level points and caveats: Human CDR3s averaged more deletions and insertions than mouse CDR3s. Clonal inequality was lowest in most of the three human donors. Approximately 1.7 million TCR beta clonotypes were estimated for humans, the largest repertoire.

Repertoires were generated with immunoSEQ multiplex PCR, while TCRdb's copy carries only in-frame clones and drops some. The repertoire includes about 73,000 clones, under 95% of them detected once, and around 0.15% sits in the top ten. Specimen: naive CD4+ T cells from blood. Subset denoted: CD45RO-negative CD62L-positive naive CD4 T cells. This chain connects TRBV7-9 to TRBJ1-5; 9 bases match TRBD1. This clonotype originated in a person aged 25 to 69 in good health. The CDR3 bases are TGTGCCAGCAGCAGCGACAGGGGGTGGGATAGCAATCAGCCCCAGCATTTT. Encoded protein: CASSSDRGWDSNQPQHF. Based on the CDR3 plus reference TRBV7-9 and TRBJ1-5, the full variable domain is DTGVSQNPRHKITKRGQNVTFRCDPISEHNRLYWYRQTLGQGPEFLTYFQNEAQLEKSRLLSDRFSAERPKGSFSTLEIQRTEQGDSAMYLCASSSDRGWDSNQPQHFGDGTRLSIL.